This record covers a single T cell receptor beta chain. What it binds is not known. The sample is drawn from a study of graft-versus-host responses after intestinal transplantation. Study as a whole: All recipients were given anti-thymocyte globulin induction, and tacrolimus and steroids were then administered for about three years.

The method was immunoSEQ multiplex PCR; TCRdb's version includes in-frame clones alone and lacks a portion of them. The sample includes 90,000 to 150,000 clones, roughly 91% of them seen just once. The CDR3 is made up of 12 amino acids. The V gene lost 3 bases and the J gene lost 4 bases, with 7 bases spanning the gap. Germline V gives CDR1 LGHNT, CDR2 FRNRAP. This clonotype was sampled from a human donor who received an intestinal transplant. The chain joins TRBV12-5 to TRBJ2-7; D gene unclear. Here the sequenced sample was unstimulated CD4+ T cells sorted from spleen or lymph node cells, taken before intestinal transplant. CDR3 amino acids: CASGFGPYEQYF. The DNA of the CDR3 is TGTGCTAGTGGTTTCGGACCTTACGAGCAGTACTTC.